This T cell receptor beta chain is from a study of blood T cells in healthy people across ages (dated by TCRdb to 2014 to 2015). A note on the overall study: Template switching captured roughly one uniquely barcoded TCR beta cDNA molecule per two T cells in model experiments. The study analyzed two additional independent replicas of 1 million unique cDNA reads from the same blood draw for two donors, one aged 18 to 29 and one aged 80 or older. Age-related changes in TCR beta repertoire diversity were measured in the study by deep sequencing normalized with unique cDNA molecular identifiers. The donors were split into four age groups: young (average about 16 years), middle-aged (about 40), aged (over 55) and long-lived (under 90).

Preparation of the library involved 5' RACE. Instrument used: Illumina HiSeq 2500. A second PCR of about 7 to 12 cycles was performed with a sample-barcoded 5' primer and a J-beta primer mix. A unique molecular identifier was introduced onto each TCR beta cDNA molecule by a template-switch 5' adaptor carrying 12 random nucleotides. Each sample yielded at least 2.5 million CDR3-containing paired-end reads. First-strand cDNA synthesis was performed from all RNA using the Mint cDNA synthesis kit, with priming by a TRBC-specific oligonucleotide. Following uracil-DNA glycosylase treatment, all cDNA underwent a first 18-cycle PCR with the universal primers M1SS and BC2_uni_R. In the source study's methods: Normalization of each sample was performed by random selection of 1 million high-quality reads, each carrying a distinct molecular identifier. Instead of being binned into consensus sequences, reads that shared molecular identifiers were thrown out. CDR3 identification, clonotype clustering and error correction used MiTCR with a Q25 quality threshold and the strictest error-elimination algorithm. A nonparametric unseen species model with Euler transformation was used to estimate a lower bound on total TCR beta diversity. TCRdb trimmed the raw reads at Q25, called clones with MiXCR and kept productive beta chains. Every entry covers one CDR3 protein and lists the most common genes and DNA from its rows. The V and J calls follow TCRdb's processing rather than the paper's. The sample includes roughly 800,000 distinct CDR3 sequences, with roughly 25% observed a single time. 9% to 9.5% of the sample rests with the top ten.

The paper as a whole reports these results and caveats: Observed TCR beta diversity per million T cells fell roughly linearly with age, and a significant reduction was already apparent by age around 40. The CMV infection status of donors was not known, potentially confounding age-related changes in expanded clonotypes. Estimates of total diversity based on one million sequenced T cells were considered lower bounds and underestimates. Compared with the aged group, the long-lived group had more naive CD4+ T cells, fewer expanded clones and increased TCR diversity, a pattern suggesting age selection. A strong correlation was found between observed TCR beta diversity and the percentage of naive T cells measured by flow cytometry. Bulk unsorted PBMC profiling prevented conclusive comparison of naive and antigen-experienced compartments.

There are a few counts of this clonotype. Its recognized antigen is unknown. No much larger clone exists at a distance of one base, and base qualities are not known. The approximately 41 donors, aged 6 to 90 years, were systemically healthy Caucasian individuals from Russia. Roughly 9.5 milliliters of peripheral blood were drawn from each donor into EDTA-treated Vacutainer tubes. Ficoll-Paque density-gradient centrifugation was used to isolate PBMCs, with at least 6.5 million per sample. Total RNA was extracted from PBMCs with Trizol reagent, with at least 5 micrograms obtained per sample. For every donor, flow cytometry on a PBMC aliquot measured the percentage of naive CD45RAhigh/CD27high T cells. Measured from the cysteine to the phenylalanine, the CDR3 is 13 residues long. The DNA shown is the 39-base CDR3, in frame from base 1. The germline V gene gives CDR1 as MNHEY and CDR2 as SVGAGI. This sample was shared with a second study, whose subject was T cells of mothers and their children. Reported in the second study: Nine systemically healthy Caucasian individuals served as donors, namely three mothers together with their six children. cDNA synthesis consumed the entire amount of extracted RNA, loaded at approximately 1.4 ug RNA in each 15 ul reaction. In the second PCR, the M1S primer introduced both the sample barcodes and 2-4 random nucleotides. Each mother yielded over 9 million TCR beta CDR3 reads and each child about 3 million reads. Thymic selection shapes the output of TCR recombination in a similar way in related and unrelated pairs, and inherited differences have a minor effect. Normalized repertoire overlap in related mother-child pairs was always slightly higher than in unrelated mother-child pairs, but the difference was never significant. With a sensitivity of approximately 93 clones per million clonotypes, no persistent microchimeric T cell clones were detected. Deep NGS was used in the study to compare the TCR beta repertoires of mothers and children and to look for features that separate related mother-child pairs from unrelated individuals. On average, the children were approximately 12 +/- 4 years old, while the mothers were about 38 +/- 4 years old. After adapter ligation with NEBNext reagents, the libraries were sequenced on Illumina HiSeq 2000 with 100+100 nt paired-end reads. To avoid cross-contamination, the mother libraries and the child libraries were prepared a month apart and sequenced in separate runs. Each donor had between about 500,000 and 2,300,000 distinct TCR beta clonotypes identified. Naive TCR beta clonotypes were estimated from low-frequency clonotypes matched to each donor's FACS-determined naive share, without sorting.

This TCR derives from a boy younger than 18 in good health. The chain was built from TRBV6-5 and TRBJ2-5; 11 of the junction bases match TRBD1. The assigned J gene may be wrong: the sequence end matches TRBJ2-1 better. The sample comprised blood. In nucleotide form, the sequence is TGTGCCAGCAGTGGACAGGGGGCAAGAGAGCAGTTCTTC. Its protein product is CASSGQGAREQFF.